These 28 T cell receptor beta chains came from one sample sequenced in a study of blood T cell repertoires in COVID-19 (dated by TCRdb to the early 2020s). Libraries were constructed by the immunoSEQ multiplex PCR assay. TCRdb re-hosts the immuneACCESS table, in-frame sequences only. Its copies lack some clones; in the studies checked, an unresolved V gene accounts for under half of them, and the cause for the rest is not known. Here the sample has under 150,000 clones; around 89% occur a single time. Of the sample, around 26% is held by the ten largest clones. The sample consisted of peripheral blood. Receptor source: a human donor in a cohort sampled during active COVID-19.

The chain recombines TRBV6-6 with TRBJ2-5; D ambiguous. The V and J ends lost 5 bases and 5 bases respectively, with 9 bases between them. This CDR3 contains 12 residues. The germline CDR1 and CDR2 sequences are MNHNY and SVGAGI (reference sequence). CDR3 loop: CASSPSEETQYF. The CDR3, as DNA: TGTGCCAGCAGTCCAAGTGAGGAGACCCAGTACTTC.

The chain links TRBV7-8 to TRBJ2-1; 8 bases align to TRBD2. The CDR3 consists of 14 residues. The ends lost 7 bases at V and 7 bases at J; junction bases unmatched: 9. Germline lookup yields CDR1 SGHVS and CDR2 FQNEAQ. In DNA form, the CDR3 reads TGTGCCAGCACCTCCGCCGGGGGGGCGAATGAGCAGTTCTTC. Translating it yields CASTSAGGANEQFF.

This clone was observed a single time. The genes are TRBV10-3 and TRBJ1-2; 9 nucleotides match TRBD1. The trim removed 4 bases at V and 4 bases at J, leaving 4 bases unmatched. Germline CDR1 ENHRY, CDR2 SYGVKD. The CDR3 is made up of 14 amino acids. The CDR3 region is CAISVGGQGYGYTF. The CDR3 nucleotides read TGTGCCATCAGTGTTGGGGGACAGGGCTATGGCTACACCTTC.

The chain carries TRBV6-5 and TRBJ2-5; D is unresolved. With 4 bases removed from V and 2 bases from J, the gap between germline ends came to 14 bases. The CDR3 is 15 residues long. Germline V gene data show CDR1 as MNHEY and CDR2 as SVGAGI. The CDR3 spells CASSFRPGLQETQYF. CDR3 nucleotides: TGTGCCAGCAGTTTTAGGCCGGGTTTACAAGAGACCCAGTACTTC.

This chain joins TRBV11-3 and TRBJ2-7; 13 bases map to TRBD2. This CDR3 contains 18 residues. After removal of 3 bases from V and 3 bases from J, the junction contained 11 bases not matched to a gene. Germline CDR1 is SGHNT and CDR2 is YENEEA. The CDR3 coding sequence is TGTGCCAGCAGCTTCCTCACTACTAGCGGGGGGGAGGACTACGAGCAGTACTTC. As protein: CASSFLTTSGGEDYEQYF.

This clone has a single count. J is TRBJ1-2 and V is TRBV4-1; a weak D match, TRBD1 (6 bases). The V gene lost 1 base and the J gene lost 4 bases, with 13 bases spanning the gap. CDR3 length: 15 amino acids. Germline CDR1 is MGHRA and CDR2 is YSYEKL. In DNA, the CDR3 is TGCGCCAGCAGCCAAGGGCCAGGGGACGGCTATGGCTACACCTTC. Its translation is CASSQGPGDGYGYTF.

The chain is built from TRBV2 and TRBJ2-1; the match to TRBD1 covers 8 bases. Trimming cost V 7 bases and J 8 bases; bases outside gene matches: 13. Per the germline V gene, CDR1 is SNHLY and CDR2 is FYNNEI. CDR3 length: 15 residues. CDR3 sequence reads: CASTLQGVLLDEQFF. The CDR3 bases are TGTGCCAGCACCTTACAGGGGGTGCTCTTGGATGAGCAGTTCTTC.

This chain links TRBV10-3 with TRBJ2-3, with D perhaps TRBD2 (6 bases). Trimming shortened V by 6 bases and J by 3 bases, and 13 bases separated the two germline ends. In germline, CDR1 is ENHRY, CDR2 SYGVKD. The CDR3 consists of 14 residues. As DNA, the CDR3 is TGTGCCATCAGACGCGGGATGGATACAGATACGCAGTATTTT. It yields the protein CAIRRGMDTDTQYF.

The V call is TRBV6-5, the J call TRBJ1-1; no reliable D call. CDR1 and CDR2 from the germline V gene are MNHEY and SVGAGI. The CDR3 covers 14 residues. Deletions cut 3 bases from V and 0 bases from J, with 8 bases between. CDR3 nucleotides: TGTGCCAGCAGTTATCGCGCCCTGAACACTGAAGCTTTCTTT. This encodes CASSYRALNTEAFF.

This clone was detected only once. The chain has TRBV12-3 or TRBV12-4 and TRBJ1-1; TRBD1 matches at 7 bases. The CDR3 loop spans 13 amino acids. V lost 8 bases to trimming and J lost 4 bases; unmatched junction nucleotides: 7. This CDR3 is CASERGPGTEAFF. DNA of the CDR3: TGTGCCAGCGAAAGGGGGCCGGGCACTGAAGCTTTCTTT.

The J gene is TRBJ1-4, the V gene TRBV5-6; 7 bases agree with TRBD1. There are 15 residues in the CDR3. The V segment lost 3 bases and the J segment 3 bases; nucleotides outside the gene matches: 5. Germline CDR1 reads SGHDT; CDR2 reads YYEEEE. The CDR3 protein is CASSWTGTANEKLFF. CDR3 in DNA: TGTGCCAGCAGCTGGACCGGGACAGCTAATGAAAAACTGTTTTTT.

This chain joins TRBV9 and TRBJ1-1; a weak D match, TRBD1 (6 bases). Germline CDR1 is SGDLS and CDR2 is YYNGEE. Trimming shortened V by 4 bases and J by 0 bases, and 16 bases separated the two germline ends. The CDR3 covers 16 residues. The CDR3 is CASSLRDTSMNTEAFF. CDR3 sequence (DNA): TGTGCCAGCAGCCTCCGGGACACCTCCATGAACACTGAAGCTTTCTTT.

This chain connects TRBV5-8 to TRBJ2-2; 7 positions match TRBD2. Germline loops: CDR1 SGHTS, CDR2 YDEGEE. Trimming at V came to 1 base and at J to 8 bases, leaving 8 bases not matched to a gene. This CDR3 is built from 15 residues. The CDR3 region is CASSLRIEGGGELFF. The DNA of the CDR3 is TGTGCCAGCAGCTTGCGTATAGAGGGAGGGGGGGAGCTGTTTTTT.

V usage is TRBV6-5 and J usage is TRBJ2-2; D is perhaps TRBD2 (5 bases). Germline V gives CDR1 MNHEY, CDR2 SVGAGI. This CDR3 contains 13 residues. Trimming removed 8 bases at V and 2 bases at J, with 9 bases between. The CDR3 reads CASLEGNTGELFF. CDR3 coding DNA: TGTGCCAGCTTAGAGGGAAACACCGGGGAGCTGTTTTTT.

The chain combines TRBV5-6 with TRBJ1-6; TRBD1 agrees at 10 bases. This CDR3 is built from 15 residues. The germline CDR1 and CDR2 sequences are SGHDT and YYEEEE. V was clipped by 4 bases and J by 9 bases; unmatched bases: 7. The DNA of the CDR3 is TGTGCCAGCAGCGACGGGACAGGGGACCGTTCACCCCTCCACTTT. Protein: CASSDGTGDRSPLHF.

In this sample, this clone turned up once. The chain employs TRBV12-5 and TRBJ2-7; weak D call: TRBD1 (6 bases). The V gene's germline CDR1 is LGHNT and CDR2 FRNRAP. V was clipped by 0 bases and J by 4 bases, with 19 bases between them. The CDR3 runs 17 residues. The CDR3 spells CASGLVQGQTSHYEQYF. The CDR3 DNA reads as TGTGCTAGTGGTTTGGTACAGGGACAAACTTCTCATTACGAGCAGTACTTC.

V and J are TRBV6-5 and TRBJ1-1, with D possibly being TRBD1 (5 bases). There are 15 residues in the CDR3. Trimming pared 0 bases from V and 4 bases from J, leaving 12 bases between. Germline CDR1 reads MNHEY; CDR2 reads SVGAGI. In DNA form, the CDR3 reads TGTGCCAGCAGTTACTCACGGGTAGGGGTCACTGAAGCTTTCTTT. This codes for CASSYSRVGVTEAFF.

CDR3 in DNA: TGTGCCAGCAGCCAAACGGGGGGCTCGGCCGGGGAGCTGTTTTTT. Translated: CASSQTGGSAGELFF. The chain carries TRBV11-3 and TRBJ2-2, with a tentative D call TRBD2 (7 bases). Trimming removed 5 bases from V and 6 bases from J, with 16 bases in between. The CDR3 spans 15 residues. Germline V CDR1 and CDR2: SGHNT, YENEEA.

The J gene is TRBJ1-2, the V gene TRBV7-3; the match to TRBD1 covers 10 bases. The CDR3 runs to 15 residues. Losses at the gene ends were 5 bases for V and 10 bases for J; bases not matched to a gene: 13. Looked up from germline, CDR1 is SGHTA and CDR2 is FQGTGA. The CDR3 loop is CASSRSGTGDNTYTF. DNA of the CDR3: TGTGCCAGCAGCCGATCCGGGACAGGGGATAATACCTACACCTTC.

The chain employs TRBV2 and TRBJ1-1, with a tentative D call TRBD1 (5 bases). The germline gives CDR1 SNHLY, CDR2 FYNNEI. The CDR3 consists of 13 residues. V was clipped by 8 bases and J by 0 bases, with 10 bases between them. DNA for the CDR3: TGTGCCAGCCCTAGACAGTTGAACACTGAAGCTTTCTTT. Amino acids: CASPRQLNTEAFF.

This clone was found a few times. In DNA form, the CDR3 reads TGTGCCAGCAGCTCCCAACAGGGGAGAGGCTACACCTTC. Translation: CASSSQQGRGYTF. This chain connects TRBV11-2 to TRBJ1-2, with 7 bases fitting TRBD1. Germline-derived CDR1 and CDR2 are SGHAT and FQNNGV. V trimming: 4 bases; J trimming: 8 bases; junction bases outside the gene matches: 7. The length of the CDR3 is 13 residues.

This clone was seen just once. The gene calls are TRBV27 and TRBJ2-7; TRBD2 matches at 10 bases. Germline CDR1 MNHEY, CDR2 SMNVEV (reference sequence). The CDR3 is 15 amino acids. The junction had 12 bases not matched to a gene; V was cut back by 6 bases and J by 7 bases. The CDR3 protein is CASSQPGLARWEQYF. The CDR3 region has the DNA TGTGCCAGCAGCCAACCGGGACTAGCGAGGTGGGAGCAGTACTTC.

V usage is TRBV3-1 (or the pseudogene TRBV3-2) and J usage is TRBJ2-4; D not certain. The germline V and J ends were trimmed by 1 base and 10 bases, with 5 bases remaining between them. CDR3 size: 11 residues. Germline assignment: CDR1 LGHDT and CDR2 YNNKEL (reference sequence). The CDR3 DNA is TGTGCCAGCAGCCAAGGGCCTATTCAGTACTTC. The encoded protein is CASSQGPIQYF.

The chain couples TRBV30 to TRBJ2-3, with D perhaps TRBD2 (7 bases). V shed 4 bases and J shed 6 bases, with 20 bases lying between them. The CDR3 extends over 15 amino acids. The germline V gene has CDR1 GTSNPN and CDR2 SVGIG (reference sequence). The CDR3 DNA reads as TGTGCCTGGACCGGGGGGCTTGGTTATACGGATACGCAGTATTTT. Residues: CAWTGGLGYTDTQYF.

V gene TRBV12-5 combines with J gene TRBJ2-1, with D perhaps TRBD1 (7 bases). CDR3 length equals 19 residues. Germline V gene lookup returns CDR1 LGHNT and CDR2 FRNRAP. Trimming took off 1 base at V and 5 bases at J, with 24 bases between the two ends. CDR3 amino acids: CASGLGPPPRDSKDNEQFF. CDR3 sequence (DNA): TGTGCTAGTGGTTTGGGCCCACCCCCGCGGGACAGCAAAGACAATGAGCAGTTCTTC. Together with reference TRBV12-5 and TRBJ2-1, the CDR3 gives the full variable domain: DARVTQTPRHKVTEMGQEVTMRCQPILGHNTVFWYRQTMMQGLELLAYFRNRAPLDDSGMPKDRFSAEMPDATLATLKIQPSEPRDSAVYFCASGLGPPPRDSKDNEQFFGPGTRLTVL.

This rearrangement joins TRBV5-1 to TRBJ1-3; 8 bases align to TRBD1. CDR3 length equals 15 residues. The J segment lost 2 bases and the V segment lost 0 bases, leaving 1 base of the junction unmatched. The V gene's germline CDR1 is SGHRS and CDR2 YFSETQ. The CDR3 protein is CASSLGRGPGNTIYF. CDR3 bases: TGCGCCAGCAGCTTGGGCAGGGGGCCTGGAAACACCATATATTTT.

The chain carries TRBV18 and TRBJ1-2; no reliable D call. Germline CDR1 KGHSH, CDR2 LQKENI. Trimming cost V 3 bases and J 7 bases, with 9 bases left between them. The length of the CDR3 is 12 residues. The DNA for the CDR3 is TGTGCCAGCTCACCGGAGGGAATTGGCTACACCTTC. Encoded protein: CASSPEGIGYTF. The whole variable domain, remainder taken from reference TRBV18 and TRBJ1-2, is NAGVMQNPRHLVRRRGQEARLRCSPMKGHSHVYWYRQLPEEGLKFMVYLQKENIIDESGMPKERFSAEFPKEGPSILRIQQVVRGDSAAYFCASSPEGIGYTFGSGTRLTVV.

This chain links TRBV3-1 (or the pseudogene TRBV3-2) with TRBJ1-2, with D uncertain. V lost 1 base and J lost 9, with 12 bases in between. The CDR3 loop spans 13 amino acids. Per germline, CDR1 LGHDT and CDR2 YNNKEL (reference sequence). For the CDR3, the DNA is TGTGCCAGCAGCCAAGGGCGGATGAGAAGCTACACCTTC. Encoded protein: CASSQGRMRSYTF.